The rows below give T cell receptor beta chains drawn from one sample of a study of shared clonotypes between healthy human individuals. Assay used: immunoSEQ multiplex PCR; TCRdb lists only in-frame clones, some missing. The sample has roughly 1,100,000 clones, around 74% seen once. Sample: memory CD4+ T cells sorted from blood. Every receptor here comes from a man between 18 and 29 years old in good health. The CDR3 runs from the conserved cysteine through the conserved F or W. A D gene is named only where the DNA matches it firmly. Not all rows give a size; the values are once, few, many and, for expanded clones, a class.

>.|TRBV27|TRBD2|TRBJ2-1
CASSFWTSGRGNEQFF
TGTGCCAGCAGTTTCTGGACTAGCGGGAGGGGTAATGAGCAGTTCTTC
>.|TRBV9|TRBD2|TRBJ2-2
CASSPSGSATGELFF
TGTGCCAGCAGCCCAAGCGGGAGTGCCACCGGGGAGCTGTTTTTT
>.|TRBV5-1|TRBD1|TRBJ1-1
CASSFSGQSGTEAFF
TGCGCCAGCAGCTTCTCGGGACAGAGCGGAACTGAAGCTTTCTTT
>.|TRBV23-1|.|TRBJ1-6
CASSQSRFSPLHF
TGCGCCAGCAGTCAATCGAGGTTTTCACCCCTCCACTTT
>.|TRBV29-1|.|TRBJ1-3
CSVAMKEGNTIYF
TGCAGCGTTGCAATGAAGGAAGGAAACACCATATATTTT
>once|TRBV11-3|.|TRBJ2-1
CASSLQGTYNEQFF
TGTGCCAGCAGCTTACAGGGGACCTACAATGAGCAGTTCTTC
>.|TRBV7-3|.|TRBJ2-5
CASSLGLLGFQETQYF
TGTGCCAGCAGCTTAGGACTCCTAGGGTTCCAAGAGACCCAGTACTTC
>.|TRBV5-1|.|TRBJ2-2
CASSLETGELFF
TGCGCCAGCAGCTTGGAGACCGGGGAGCTGTTTTTT
>.|TRBV10-2|TRBD1|TRBJ2-7
CASSENPGTVYYEQYF
TGCGCCAGCAGTGAGAACCCGGGGACAGTTTACTACGAGCAGTACTTC
>few|TRBV6-1|.|TRBJ1-2
CASRWLEANYGYTF
TGTGCCAGCAGGTGGTTGGAGGCAAACTATGGCTACACCTTC
>.|TRBV10-3|TRBD2|TRBJ2-5
CAISGGNLAGSQETQYF
TGTGCCATCAGTGGGGGGAATCTAGCGGGTTCGCAAGAGACCCAGTACTTC
>.|TRBV28|.|TRBJ1-6
CASSPAGYNSPLHF
TGTGCCAGCAGCCCGGCGGGGTATAATTCACCCCTCCACTTT
>.|TRBV9|.|TRBJ2-3
CASSVGSTSTDTQYF
TGTGCCAGCAGCGTAGGAAGCACTAGCACAGATACGCAGTATTTT
>once|TRBV5-1|TRBD1|TRBJ1-6
CASRGQDNSPLHF
TGCGCCAGCAGGGGACAGGATAATTCACCCCTCCACTTT
>.|TRBV2|.|TRBJ1-3
CASSGQGNTIYF
TGTGCCAGCAGTGGGCAGGGAAACACCATATATTTT
>.|TRBV5-6|.|TRBJ1-4
CASSLAKQGFGEKLFF
TGTGCCAGCAGCTTGGCCAAGCAGGGGTTCGGTGAAAAACTGTTTTTT
>.|TRBV5-1|TRBD2|TRBJ2-5
CASSLRTSGGSQTQYF
TGCGCCAGCAGCCTTCGGACTAGCGGGGGGTCACAGACCCAGTACTTC
>few|TRBV28|.|TRBJ1-6
CASSFRWGSPLHF
TGTGCCAGCAGTTTTCGATGGGGTTCACCCCTCCACTTT
>.|TRBV7-8|TRBD1|TRBJ2-7
CASSLSQGVGYEQYF
TGTGCCAGCAGCTTGTCACAGGGGGTAGGCTACGAGCAGTACTTC
>.|TRBV2|.|TRBJ1-1
CASSPRSEAFF
TGTGCCAGCAGCCCCCGGAGTGAAGCTTTCTTT
>.|TRBV30|TRBD1|TRBJ2-5
CAWSSGQGKQETQYF
TGTGCCTGGAGCTCGGGACAGGGGAAACAAGAGACCCAGTACTTC
>few|TRBV7-9|TRBD2|TRBJ2-2
CASSPSGVNTGELFF
TGTGCCAGCAGCCCTAGCGGTGTGAACACCGGGGAGCTGTTTTTT
>.|TRBV5-4|TRBD2|TRBJ2-1
CASNPGGAYNEQFF
TGTGCCAGCAACCCGGGAGGCGCATACAATGAGCAGTTCTTC
>.|TRBV7-2|TRBD2|TRBJ2-5
CASRHGGGETQYF
TGTGCCAGCAGGCACGGGGGGGGAGAGACCCAGTACTTC
>.|TRBV6-6|TRBD1|TRBJ1-2
CASSSGGWGGYTF
TGTGCCAGCAGTTCAGGGGGTTGGGGTGGCTACACCTTC
>.|TRBV10-3|TRBD2|TRBJ2-3
CAISSLAGALSTDTQYF
TGTGCCATCAGTTCACTAGCGGGGGCCCTGAGCACAGATACGCAGTATTTT
>once|TRBV6-1|.|TRBJ2-7
CASSEGWGLSPMWYF
TGTGCCAGCAGTGAAGGGTGGGGGCTTTCTCCAATGTGGTACTTC
>.|TRBV6-5|TRBD1|TRBJ1-2
CASSQSPTGNYGYTF
TGTGCCAGCAGCCAATCCCCGACAGGGAACTATGGCTACACCTTC
>.|TRBV6-5|.|TRBJ2-7
CASSYDSNYEQYF
TGTGCCAGCAGTTACGACAGCAACTACGAGCAGTACTTC
>.|TRBV5-1|.|TRBJ2-7
CASSLTETYEQYF
TGCGCCAGCAGCCTGACAGAAACCTACGAGCAGTACTTC
>.|TRBV6-6|TRBD1|TRBJ1-2
CASSTPTGSYTF
TGTGCCAGCAGTACCCCGACAGGGAGCTACACCTTC
>.|TRBV18|.|TRBJ1-4
CASSPQGFEKLFF
TGTGCCAGCTCGCCCCAGGGATTTGAAAAACTGTTTTTT
>.|TRBV29-1|.|TRBJ2-1
CSVEGGDQQFF
TGCAGCGTTGAAGGGGGGGACCAGCAGTTCTTC
>.|TRBV29-1|.|TRBJ2-5
CSVEWLETQYF
TGCAGCGTCGAGTGGTTAGAGACCCAGTACTTC
>.|TRBV4-1|.|TRBJ2-7
CASSQSPADSRSYEQYF
TGCGCCAGCAGCCAGAGCCCTGCGGACAGTCGGTCCTACGAGCAGTACTTC
>.|TRBV5-4|.|TRBJ2-5
CASSGSHGETQYF
TGTGCCAGCAGCGGCAGCCACGGGGAGACCCAGTACTTC
>once|TRBV6-6|TRBD1|TRBJ1-1
CASRSRQGQDTEAFF
TGTGCCAGCAGGTCCAGACAGGGGCAGGACACTGAAGCTTTCTTT
>.|TRBV6-1|.|TRBJ2-1
CASGNRVTVYNEQFF
TGTGCCAGCGGCAACAGGGTCACTGTCTACAATGAGCAGTTCTTC
>.|TRBV4-2|.|TRBJ1-5
CASSQVAQGNQPQHF
TGTGCCAGCAGCCAAGTAGCTCAGGGAAATCAGCCCCAGCATTTT
>.|TRBV19|.|TRBJ1-2
CASPGPQRPNYGYTF
TGTGCCAGCCCGGGACCTCAACGCCCTAACTATGGCTACACCTTC
>.|TRBV14|.|TRBJ2-2
CASSQGSPGELFF
TGTGCCAGCAGCCAAGGGTCTCCCGGGGAGCTGTTTTTT